The clone carrying this T cell receptor beta chain is judged medium-sized (0.01 to 0.1%). Antigen: not known. The sample comes from a study of spatial heterogeneity in lung cancer. Study information: Compared with alpha-chain sequences, beta-chain sequences were consistently detected in greater numbers. From matched bulk RNA-seq came a T cell module score, which showed a strong correlation with TCR transcript counts in tumor regions. Findings of the study overall: Tallies of expanded TCRs, which were sorted into ubiquitous and regional groups, correlated with counts of ubiquitous and regional nonsynonymous mutations, respectively. Higher tumor mutation counts went along with higher counts of expanded intratumoral alpha and beta TCRs.

A unique molecular identifier was attached to every TCR cDNA molecule. From the 5' RACE reads, TCRdb called clonotypes with MiXCR, one entry per CDR3 protein. In the table there are roughly 3,500 distinct CDR3 sequences, roughly 12% of which are singletons. The CDR3 is 15 amino acids. Trimming took 0 bases from V and 2 from J, leaving 10 bases between them. Germline V gives CDR1 KGHSH, CDR2 LQKENI. Time point here: sample taken at primary tumor resection. The clonotype was recovered from a female donor with early-stage non-small cell lung cancer. The J gene is TRBJ2-5, the V gene TRBV18, with D unresolved. Sequences were derived from lung tumor tissue, sampled at surgery. The CDR3 region is CASSPPIGLQETQYF. The CDR3, as DNA: TGTGCCAGCTCACCACCGATAGGATTACAAGAGACCCAGTACTTC.